The TCR beta chain described here comes from a study of T cells in Graves' hyperthyroidism and ophthalmopathy. This clonotype was observed at least ten times. Its antigen is not known. The hyperthyroidism patients had all been newly diagnosed, and their disease duration was under 2 months. Their ages ranged from 18 to 65 years. Pregnant or lactating patients were excluded, as were those with uncontrolled infection or other autoimmune disease. On the basis of clinical symptoms, serum thyroxine and TRAb, thyroid ultrasound and orbital computed tomography, diagnoses were made. Findings and caveats of the study: Most thyroid-expanded clonotypes above 0.001 were also found in blood.

Researchers took RNA transcripts and amplified the TCR beta CDR3 regions from them. The primer set for the first-round RT-PCR of the TCR CDR3 was HTBI. TCRdb reprocessed the multiplex PCR reads with MiXCR, giving one entry per CDR3 protein. The table has under 750,000 distinct CDR3 sequences, around 20% seen once; the top ten hold 16%. Germline values: CDR1 KGHSH, CDR2 LQKENI. There are 16 residues in the CDR3. Trimming left V 2 bases short and J 10 bases short, with 21 bases between. The sample taken for sequencing was blood. V is TRBV18 and J is TRBJ2-1; TRBD1 is a possible D gene (5 bases). The receptor's source is a woman in her forties or fifties with Graves' hyperthyroidism that later progressed to Graves' ophthalmopathy. The CDR3 sequence: CASSPSYEDTGNEQFF. The CDR3 DNA reads TGTGCCAGCTCACCATCTTATGAGGACACTGGGAACGAGCAGTTCTTC.